This T cell receptor beta chain was found in a study of T-cell reconstitution after alpha-beta-depleted transplantation in children (TCRdb year 2016). For the wider study: Using TCR repertoire profiling, the study quantitatively followed how T-cell immune reconstitution unfolded in children after TCRalphabeta/CD19-depleted allogeneic hematopoietic cell transplantation. Broad study findings and their caveats: Apparently early alphabetaT-cell count recovery about two months after transplant reportedly relied on only several hundred rapidly expanded clones derived from non-depleted graft cells. In some patients, high TCRbeta diversity at day 60 was attributed to recipient T cells and intrathymic progenitors that had survived conditioning. The frequencies of hyperexpanded clones fell over the following months, and after one year, T-cell counts and TCRbeta diversity were mostly attributed to newly produced T cells.

Libraries were made using PCR. The instrument given in TCRdb is Illumina HiSeq 2500. Molecular barcoding was employed in the preparation of TCR libraries, with unique molecular identifiers being used to normalize TCRbeta repertoire quantification. Clones were called with MiXCR by TCRdb after fastp trimmed the public reads at Q25, and only in-frame beta chains were retained. Rows with one shared CDR3 protein collapse into an entry with the most common genes and DNA. A total of some 290,000 distinct CDR3 sequences appear in this sample, approximately 23% of them only once. Clones ranked in the top ten supply approximately 11% of the sample. Unmatched junction bases come to 3, with V trimmed by 0 bases and J by 4 bases. From a lookup of the germline V gene, CDR1 and CDR2 are SGHRS and YFSETQ. The CDR3 contains 16 residues, cysteine and phenylalanine counted. The CDR3 DNA has 48 bases and is translated from base 1.

This clonotype was observed many times. There is no known antigen for this receptor. It has no much larger one-base neighbor in the sample; base qualities were not kept. Explained via the paper, the treatment or condition label denotes: allogeneic hematopoietic cell transplantation with graft depleted of TCRalphabeta T cells and CD19 B cells. The children who served as transplant recipients had been given grafts of TCRalphabeta/CD19-depleted allogeneic hematopoietic cells. The sequence joins TRBV5-1 to TRBJ2-1; TRBD2 fits 11 bases in the junction. The starting material was PBMCs, mostly from graft donor cells, obtained 180 days after TCRalphabeta/CD19-depleted stem cell transplant. This receptor was identified in a male patient between 5 and 17 years old who had a stem cell transplant for acute lymphoblastic leukemia, so the T cells may come from the graft donor. In nucleotide form, the sequence is TGCGCCAGCAGCTTGGGACTAGCGGGACCTTACAATGAGCAGTTCTTC. Protein translation: CASSLGLAGPYNEQFF.